This T cell receptor beta chain derives from a study of cytomegalovirus exposure and HLA in healthy donors. Points from the study as a whole: A later analysis found that most CMV-associated TCR beta chains appeared HLA-restricted. Later on, a genetic analysis was performed. It linked a missense variant in DCLRE1C with V- and J-gene trimming of TCR beta. A later examination showed that TCR association rates differed by HLA locus, with DRB1 most and HLA-C fewest.

With regard to this clone: Its matching antigen is unknown.

The length of the CDR3 is 14 residues. From germline, CDR1 is LNHDA and CDR2 SQIVND (reference sequence). V dropped 4 bases and J dropped 9; count of bases not matched to a gene: 12. PCR employed 60 Vbeta and 13 Jbeta primers. TCRdb keeps only in-frame clones here, not all; method: immunoSEQ multiplex PCR. Of about 230,000 clones detected, 85% to 90% appear once; the ten largest clones hold approximately 1%. The chain is built from TRBV19 and TRBJ2-7, with 7 bases lining up with TRBD1. The sample taken for sequencing was PBMCs. The TCR comes from a woman younger than 35 in good health and CMV-seronegative. CDR3 sequence: CASSTPGTAHRQYF. The CDR3 DNA sequence: TGTGCCAGTAGTACACCCGGGACAGCCCATCGGCAGTACTTC.